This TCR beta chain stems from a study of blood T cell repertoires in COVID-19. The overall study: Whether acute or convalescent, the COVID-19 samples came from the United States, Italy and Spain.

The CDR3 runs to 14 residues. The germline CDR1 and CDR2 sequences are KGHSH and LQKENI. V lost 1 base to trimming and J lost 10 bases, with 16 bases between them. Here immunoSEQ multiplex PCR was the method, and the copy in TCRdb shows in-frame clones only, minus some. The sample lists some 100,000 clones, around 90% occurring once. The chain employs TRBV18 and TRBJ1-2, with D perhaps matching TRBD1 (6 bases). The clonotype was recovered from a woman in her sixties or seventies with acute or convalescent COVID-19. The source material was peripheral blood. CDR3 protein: CASSPQAGVEAYTF. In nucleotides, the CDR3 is TGTGCCAGCTCACCACAAGCAGGGGTCGAGGCCTACACCTTC.